One sample yielded the 31 T cell receptor beta chains listed below, sequenced in a study of control samples from healthy donors and cancer patients. Sequenced by immunoSEQ multiplex PCR; TCRdb stores in-frame clones only, minus some. This sample has about 120,000 clones, with about 90% found just once. Sequencing was done on a sample of blood. Source of these receptors: a man in his fifties or sixties in good health.

J is TRBJ2-2 and V is TRBV7-2, with D possibly TRBD2 on 6 matching bases. V was clipped by 3 bases and J by 6 bases, with 14 bases between them. Germline CDR1 is SGHTA and CDR2 is FQGNSA. This CDR3 has 15 amino acids. The DNA for the CDR3 is TGTGCCAGCAGCTTTAAGACTAGTAGGGCCGGGGAGCTGTTTTTT. Amino acid sequence: CASSFKTSRAGELFF.

CDR3 DNA sequence: TGTGCCAGCTCACTGGAAAGACAGGGGGTTGGTCAGCCCCAGCATTTT. The encoded protein is CASSLERQGVGQPQHF. The rearrangement uses TRBV18 and TRBJ1-5; 9 bases fit TRBD1. CDR3 length: 16 amino acids. Germline V CDR1 and CDR2: KGHSH, LQKENI. Trimming took 4 bases from V and 6 from J; bases not matched to a gene: 10.

The V gene is TRBV9, the J gene TRBJ1-1, with D hard to call. V lost 4 bases and J lost 5, with 12 bases in between. Germline CDR1 reads SGDLS; CDR2 reads YYNGEE. The CDR3 totals 13 residues. The CDR3 region has the DNA TGTGCCAGCAGCACTACGGTGGGGACTGAAGCTTTCTTT. This translates into CASSTTVGTEAFF.

V and J are TRBV9 and TRBJ2-5; a weak D match, TRBD2 (7 bases). Germline V gene data show CDR1 as SGDLS and CDR2 as YYNGEE. The V and J ends lost 0 bases and 1 base respectively, with 16 bases between them. This CDR3 spans 17 amino acids. Here the CDR3 DNA reads TGTGCCAGCAGCGTAGCGGGTCGGGGGGCCTTCCAAGAGACCCAGTACTTC. Translation gives CASSVAGRGAFQETQYF.

This clone came up once. The chain couples TRBV2 to TRBJ1-1; D unresolved. This CDR3 has 13 amino acids. Germline-derived CDR1 and CDR2 are SNHLY and FYNNEI. Deletions cut 5 bases from V and 5 bases from J, with 12 bases between. The DNA for the CDR3 is TGTGCCAGCAGTAGAGAGTCCAGGACTGAAGCTTTCTTT. Its translation: CASSRESRTEAFF.

The chain couples TRBV25-1 to TRBJ2-7; D call uncertain. From germline, CDR1 is MGHDK and CDR2 SYGVNS. Trimming took 4 bases from V and 6 from J, leaving 7 bases between them. This CDR3 is built from 11 residues. The CDR3 protein is CASSVIREQYF. CDR3 DNA sequence: TGTGCCAGCAGTGTCATTCGCGAGCAGTACTTC.

The V and J genes are TRBV18 and TRBJ2-2; D assignment may be TRBD1 or TRBD2 (6 bases each). The CDR3 extends over 15 amino acids. Looked up from germline, CDR1 is KGHSH and CDR2 is LQKENI. V dropped 5 bases and J dropped 2 bases, with 12 bases sitting between them. The CDR3 nucleotides read TGTGCCAGCTCATCTTACGGGGGCAACACCGGGGAGCTGTTTTTT. Amino acid sequence: CASSSYGGNTGELFF. The variable domain in full, with the rest retrieved from reference TRBV18 and TRBJ2-2, is NAGVMQNPRHLVRRRGQEARLRCSPMKGHSHVYWYRQLPEEGLKFMVYLQKENIIDESGMPKERFSAEFPKEGPSILRIQQVVRGDSAAYFCASSSYGGNTGELFFGEGSRLTVL.

With respect to this clone: The sample has other DNA sequences that encode this CDR3 too. V and J are TRBV18 and TRBJ1-1, with D possibly TRBD1 on 5 matching bases. Looked up from germline, CDR1 is KGHSH and CDR2 is LQKENI. This CDR3 contains 14 residues. Between the trimmed V and J ends, which lost 1 base and 0 bases, there was a span of 6 bases. CDR3 bases: TGTGCCAGCTCACCACAGGGGCTGAACACTGAAGCTTTCTTT. This codes for CASSPQGLNTEAFF.

The J gene is TRBJ1-2, the V gene TRBV28; 9 bases fit TRBD1. In germline, CDR1 is MDHEN, CDR2 SYDVKM. V lost 6 bases to trimming and J lost 6 bases; unmatched junction nucleotides: 8. The CDR3 is 14 residues long. DNA for the CDR3: TGTGCCAGCAGCGTAACAGGGGGCGCAGATGGCTACACCTTC. It specifies CASSVTGGADGYTF.

V usage is TRBV24-1 and J usage is TRBJ1-1; possible D gene TRBD1, 5 bases. V was cut by 5 bases and J by 4 bases, with 10 bases left in between. This CDR3 contains 13 residues. The V gene's germline CDR1 is KGHDR and CDR2 SFDVKD. CDR3 protein: CATSAYGTTEAFF. As DNA, the CDR3 is TGTGCCACCAGTGCCTACGGGACCACTGAAGCTTTCTTT.

V gene TRBV29-1 combines with J gene TRBJ2-1, with 8 bases aligning to TRBD2. Germline V gives CDR1 SQVTM, CDR2 ANQGSEA. The CDR3 is 16 amino acids. Germline trimming cut 7 bases from V and 4 bases from J; bases unmatched to any gene: 15. CDR3 in amino acids: CSARGEGLGLYNEQFF. CDR3 nucleotides: TGCAGCGCCCGGGGGGAGGGACTAGGCCTTTACAATGAGCAGTTCTTC.

This clone was found a few times. The chain uses TRBV3-1 (or the pseudogene TRBV3-2) and TRBJ1-5; D is unclear. CDR1 and CDR2 from the germline V gene are LGHDT and YNNKEL (reference sequence). The CDR3 consists of 15 residues. The V and J ends lost 0 bases and 0 bases respectively, with 6 bases between them. The CDR3, as DNA: TGTGCCAGCAGCCAAGACCAGATTAGCAATCAGCCCCAGCATTTT. Residues: CASSQDQISNQPQHF.

This clone was recorded only once. V is TRBV24-1 and J is TRBJ2-2; TRBD1 is a possible D gene (6 bases). Trimming removed 4 bases from V and 7 bases from J, with 15 bases in between. The germline V gene has CDR1 KGHDR and CDR2 SFDVKD. The CDR3 contains 15 residues. DNA of the CDR3: TGTGCCACCAGTGACCCGACAGGATTTGGCGGGGAGCTGTTTTTT. This sequence encodes CATSDPTGFGGELFF.

DNA for the CDR3: TGTGCCAGCAGCTCCCTTCAAGAGACCCAGTACTTC. It translates to CASSSLQETQYF. V and J are TRBV7-2 and TRBJ2-5; no definite D call. The CDR3 covers 12 residues. CDR1 is SGHTA, CDR2 FQGNSA, per germline. Between the trimmed V and J ends, which lost 4 bases and 2 bases, there was a span of 5 bases. Complete variable domain (other parts from reference TRBV7-2 and TRBJ2-5): GAGVSQSPSNKVTEKGKDVELRCDPISGHTALYWYRQSLGQGLEFLIYFQGNSAPDKSGLPSDRFSAERTGGSVSTLTIQRTQQEDSAVYLCASSSLQETQYFGPGTRLLVL.

The chain carries TRBV7-2 and TRBJ2-7, with D perhaps matching TRBD2 (6 bases). V lost 0 bases and J lost 7, with 16 bases in between. The CDR3 sequence is 15 residues long. Germline CDR1 SGHTA, CDR2 FQGNSA. This chain's CDR3 is CASSLARGLEGEQYF. Written as DNA, the CDR3 is TGTGCCAGCAGCTTAGCGAGGGGCCTGGAGGGGGAGCAGTACTTC.

The chain uses TRBV25-1 and TRBJ2-3, with D perhaps given as TRBD1 or TRBD2 (5 bases each). V was shortened by 3 bases and J by 4 bases, with 11 bases between the two germline ends. This CDR3 spans 14 amino acids. Germline V gene data show CDR1 as MGHDK and CDR2 as SYGVNS. The CDR3 sequence is CASSDTRGADTQYF. CDR3 nucleotide sequence: TGTGCCAGCAGTGATACTAGGGGAGCAGATACGCAGTATTTT.

The CDR3 loop reads CASSYGGIEAFF. The CDR3 region has the DNA TGTGCCAGCAGTTACGGGGGAATTGAAGCTTTCTTT. The chain employs TRBV6-2 or TRBV6-3 and TRBJ1-1; TRBD1 is a possible D gene (5 bases). The CDR3 loop spans 12 amino acids. V was trimmed by 2 bases and J by 7 bases, leaving 8 bases between them. Per the germline V gene, CDR1 is MNHEY and CDR2 is SVGEGT.

J is TRBJ1-2 and V is TRBV30; 7 bases map to TRBD1. With V trimmed by 0 bases and J by 1 base, 2 bases remained unmatched. CDR1 and CDR2 from the germline V gene are GTSNPN and SVGIG (reference sequence). The CDR3 spans 14 residues. The CDR3 region is CAWSVGQVNYGYTF. CDR3 DNA sequence: TGTGCCTGGAGTGTAGGACAGGTTAACTATGGCTACACCTTC.

The chain employs TRBV7-6 and TRBJ2-1; 9 bases are a match to TRBD2. V shed 1 base and J 4 bases; nucleotides not matched to a gene: 5. The CDR3 sequence is 16 residues long. The germline V gene encodes CDR1 SGHVS and CDR2 FNYEAQ. In DNA, the CDR3 is TGTGCCAGCAGCTTAGTGGCGGGGGGGCTATACAATGAGCAGTTCTTC. Translating it yields CASSLVAGGLYNEQFF.

Remarks on this clone: The same CDR3 arises from other DNA sequences in this sample as well. V and J are TRBV3-1 (or the pseudogene TRBV3-2) and TRBJ2-3, with D perhaps matching TRBD2 (6 bases). This CDR3 is 15 amino acids long. V lost 0 bases and J lost 1, with 8 bases in between. Germline V lookup: CDR1 LGHDT, CDR2 YNNKEL (reference sequence). The DNA for the CDR3 is TGTGCCAGCAGCCAAGATCAGCGGGGCACAGATACGCAGTATTTT. Amino acid sequence: CASSQDQRGTDTQYF.

This chain uses TRBV5-1 with TRBJ1-1; 8 positions agree with TRBD1. CDR3 size: 14 residues. V lost 3 bases to trimming and J lost 4 bases; unmatched junction nucleotides: 5. Germline CDR1 SGHRS, CDR2 YFSETQ. The CDR3 region has the DNA TGCGCCAGCAGCTGGGGACAGGTGGCCACTGAAGCTTTCTTT. Protein sequence: CASSWGQVATEAFF.

The chain links TRBV5-1 to TRBJ2-7, with 9 nucleotides matching TRBD1. The J segment lost 7 bases and the V segment lost 0 bases, leaving 11 bases of the junction unmatched. Germline V gene sequence: CDR1 SGHRS, CDR2 YFSETQ. The CDR3 is 16 amino acids. The DNA for the CDR3 is TGCGCCAGCAGCTTGGTCGGGACAGGGCTGCTGAAAGAGCAGTACTTC. It specifies CASSLVGTGLLKEQYF.

This clone was seen a few times. This chain joins TRBV5-1 and TRBJ2-7; 7 bases are shared with TRBD1. V gave up 4 bases and J gave up 3 bases; unmatched junction bases: 7. CDR3 length equals 14 residues. Germline V gene sequence: CDR1 SGHRS, CDR2 YFSETQ. The CDR3 DNA sequence: TGCGCCAGCAGCCTGACGGGACAGTACTACGAGCAGTACTTC. Translating it yields CASSLTGQYYEQYF.

The chain uses TRBV4-3 and TRBJ1-3, with D hard to call. Germline-derived CDR1 and CDR2 are LGHNA and YSLEER. The V end was cut by 1 base, the J end by 3 bases, with 13 bases between. The CDR3 has 16 residues. The CDR3 loop is CASSQAGSVRGNTIYF. In DNA form, the CDR3 reads TGCGCCAGCAGCCAAGCGGGCAGTGTACGTGGAAACACCATATATTTT.

The chain joins TRBV5-6 to TRBJ1-4; D gene ambiguous. V lost 4 bases and J lost 0, with 10 bases in between. Germline CDR1 and CDR2: SGHDT and YYEEEE. The CDR3 length is 15 residues. CDR3 in amino acids: CASSPEIATNEKLFF. The CDR3, as DNA: TGTGCCAGCAGCCCGGAAATCGCAACTAATGAAAAACTGTTTTTT.

This chain joins TRBV6-1 and TRBJ1-3; maybe TRBD1 (5 bases). Trimming took 3 bases from V and 4 from J, leaving 16 bases between them. The CDR3 runs 16 residues. Looked up from germline, CDR1 is MNHNS and CDR2 is SASEGT. Written as DNA, the CDR3 is TGTGCCAGCAGTGAGCAGGCTCAGGGTAGGGGAAACACCATATATTTT. Translation: CASSEQAQGRGNTIYF.

The chain carries TRBV11-2 and TRBJ2-6, with no clear D. The CDR3 is 14 residues long. Trimming shortened V by 4 bases and J by 1 base, and 5 bases separated the two germline ends. From germline, CDR1 is SGHAT and CDR2 FQNNGV. The CDR3 bases are TGTGCCAGCAGCTCCACATCTGGGGCCAACGTCCTGACTTTC. Protein product: CASSSTSGANVLTF.

The J gene is TRBJ1-2, the V gene TRBV14; D perhaps matches TRBD1 (5 bases). CDR3 size: 15 residues. The germline V and J ends were trimmed by 1 base and 5 bases, with 14 bases remaining between them. Germline V gene sequence: CDR1 SGHDN, CDR2 FVKESK. This chain's CDR3 is CASSQGFQGFYGYTF. The CDR3 DNA is TGTGCCAGCAGCCAAGGATTTCAGGGATTTTATGGCTACACCTTC.

The CDR3 protein is CASSRTEISYEQYF. Here the CDR3 DNA reads TGTGCCAGCAGTCGGACGGAGATTTCCTACGAGCAGTACTTC. The chain recombines TRBV27 with TRBJ2-7; D gene uncertain. The CDR3 length is 14 residues. Germline V lookup: CDR1 MNHEY, CDR2 SMNVEV (reference sequence). The germline V and J ends were trimmed by 5 bases and 1 base, with 12 bases remaining between them.

The chain couples TRBV7-9 to TRBJ2-3; D is uncertain. The CDR3 extends over 16 amino acids. V was clipped by 0 bases and J by 2 bases, with 12 bases between them. The germline CDR1 and CDR2 sequences are SEHNR and FQNEAQ (reference sequence). DNA for the CDR3: TGTGCCAGCAGCTTAGCGCCAAAGGCCGACACAGATACGCAGTATTTT. This sequence encodes CASSLAPKADTDTQYF.

This rearrangement joins TRBV5-6 to TRBJ2-2, with D possibly being TRBD1 or TRBD2 (5 bases each). Trimming pared 4 bases from V and 4 bases from J, leaving 17 bases between. Germline CDR1 and CDR2: SGHDT and YYEEEE. The CDR3 extends over 16 amino acids. The CDR3 loop is CASSLAGRATTGELFF. DNA for the CDR3: TGTGCCAGCAGCCTGGCGGGCAGGGCGACCACCGGGGAGCTGTTTTTT.